What follows describes a single TCR beta chain. The sample holds a few counts of this clonotype. Its antigen is unknown. No base quality values were provided; no much bigger clone lies one nucleotide off. Taken with the paper, the label for treatment or condition translates to: allogeneic hematopoietic cell transplantation with graft depleted of TCRalphabeta T cells and CD19 B cells. TCRalphabeta/CD19-depleted allogeneic hematopoietic cell grafts were given to the transplant recipients, all of whom were children. The CDR3 spans 16 residues, from the cysteine through the phenylalanine. Only the CDR3 DNA stays, 48 bases, in frame from base 1. CDR1 SEHNR and CDR2 FQNEAQ were looked up in the germline V gene (reference sequence). V lost 3 bases and J lost 0 bases; the stretch between them is 11 bases long. The record originates from a study of T-cell reconstitution after alpha-beta-depleted transplantation in children (dated by TCRdb to 2015 to 2016). A note on the overall study: The study quantitatively tracked T-cell immune reconstitution after TCRalphabeta/CD19-depleted allogeneic hematopoietic cell transplantation in children using TCR repertoire profiling. What the work shows at the level of the full study, not this receptor alone: In some patients, the high TCRbeta diversity seen at day 60 was put down to recipient T cells and intrathymic progenitors that had survived conditioning. The apparently early alphabetaT-cell count recovery about two months after transplant was reportedly dependent on only several hundred rapidly expanded clones derived from non-depleted graft cells. The frequencies of hyperexpanded clones fell over the following months, and after one year, T-cell counts and TCRbeta diversity were mostly attributed to newly produced T cells.

Receptor libraries were prepared by PCR. Sequenced on an Illumina HiSeq 2500. TCR libraries were prepared with molecular barcoding, using unique molecular identifiers to normalize TCRbeta repertoire quantification. TCRdb cleaned the public reads at Q25 with fastp, built clones with MiXCR and kept in-frame beta chains. All rows with the same CDR3 protein become a single entry with the most common DNA and genes. The sample table holds some 830,000 distinct CDR3 sequences, of which around 17% were seen once. Just under 5% of the sample rests with the top ten. This chain joins TRBV7-9 to TRBJ1-4; TRBD1 is a weak D gene call, 5 bases matching. This TCR derives from a male patient between 10 and 17 years old who had a stem cell transplant for acute lymphoblastic leukemia, so the T cells may come from the graft donor. The sequencing here drew on PBMCs, mostly from graft donor cells, taken 360 days after TCRalphabeta/CD19-depleted stem cell transplant. In nucleotide form, the sequence is TGTGCCAGCAGCTTGTGGGGCGATGCAACTAATGAAAAACTGTTTTTT. Its translation is CASSLWGDATNEKLFF.